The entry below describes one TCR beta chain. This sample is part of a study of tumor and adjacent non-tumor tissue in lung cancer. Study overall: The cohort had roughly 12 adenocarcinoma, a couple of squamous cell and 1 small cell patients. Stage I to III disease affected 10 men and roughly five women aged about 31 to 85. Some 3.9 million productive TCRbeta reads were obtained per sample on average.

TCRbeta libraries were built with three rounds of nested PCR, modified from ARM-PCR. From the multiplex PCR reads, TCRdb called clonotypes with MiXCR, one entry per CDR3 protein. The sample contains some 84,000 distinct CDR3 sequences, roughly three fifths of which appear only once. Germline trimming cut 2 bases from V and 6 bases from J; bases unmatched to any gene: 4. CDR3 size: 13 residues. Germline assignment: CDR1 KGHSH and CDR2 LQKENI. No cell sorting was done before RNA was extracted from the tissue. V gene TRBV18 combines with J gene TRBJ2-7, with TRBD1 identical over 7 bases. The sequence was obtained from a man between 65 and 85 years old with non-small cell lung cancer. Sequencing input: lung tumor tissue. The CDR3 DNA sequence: TGTGCCAGCTCACCAATTCCAGGGGGCGAGCAGTACTTC. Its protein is CASSPIPGGEQYF.